The table lists the clone carrying this T cell receptor (beta chain) with many counts. This record belongs to a study of early T cells in non-severe SARS-CoV-2 infection. The TCR library protocol was used to attach unique molecular identifiers. These identifiers were attached to individual cDNA molecules. TCRdb redid the calling of the 5' RACE reads with MiXCR, one entry per CDR3 protein. The data show fewer than 50,000 distinct CDR3 sequences, 6.5% seen once. This CDR3 has 17 residues. The TCR was taken from an adult who was a healthcare worker with PCR-confirmed SARS-CoV-2 infection or an uninfected control (not recorded which). The sequences come from whole blood, collected at baseline. The J gene is TRBJ2-3, the V gene TRBV3-2; the table's D call, TRBD1, was not checked against the DNA. TRBV3-2 is listed as a pseudogene. CDR3 sequence reads: CASSQDPAAGETDTQYF. CDR3 DNA: TGTGCCAGCAGCCAAGATCCGGCGGCGGGGGAAACGGATACGCAGTATTTT.